Shown below are 5 T cell receptor beta chains from a single sample sequenced in a study of blood T cells in healthy people across ages. PCR was performed a second time for 7 to 11 cycles using a sample-barcoded 5' primer and a J-beta primer mix. TCRdb reprocessed the 5' RACE reads with MiXCR, giving one entry per CDR3 protein. This sample carries approximately 1.5 million distinct CDR3 sequences, approximately 32% of them seen once, and the ten largest clones take approximately 10%. Sequencing input: blood. The receptors were gathered from a woman aged 30 to 39 in good health.

This rearrangement joins TRBV6-5 to TRBJ2-1; D is ambiguous. V shed 0 bases and J shed 2 bases, with 14 bases lying between them. Germline V gives CDR1 MNHEY, CDR2 SVGAGI. CDR3 length equals 17 residues. CDR3 DNA: TGTGCCAGCAGTTACTCGAATCTTACCAGCCCCTACAATGAGCAGTTCTTC. Its translation is CASSYSNLTSPYNEQFF.

With respect to this clonotype: One junction end disagrees with the germline gene, perhaps due to a read error. V usage is TRBV6-4 and J usage is TRBJ2-3; 14 positions match TRBD2. Germline V gene lookup returns CDR1 MRHNA and CDR2 SNTAGT. The CDR3 is 16 amino acids. In DNA, the CDR3 is TGTGCCAACAGTGGCTCGACTAGCGGGGGGGCAGATACGCAGTATTTT. This encodes CANSGSTSGGADTQYF.

V gene TRBV6-5 combines with J gene TRBJ2-7, with D perhaps matching TRBD1 (6 bases). Germline values: CDR1 MNHEY, CDR2 SVGAGI. This CDR3 is 19 amino acids long. The ends were cut back, 2 bases at V and 0 bases at J, with 23 bases in the middle. CDR3 amino acids: CASSYEGTKSRRRSYEQYF. The DNA of the CDR3 is TGTGCCAGCAGTTACGAGGGGACAAAGTCGCGGCGCCGCTCCTACGAGCAGTACTTC.

The CDR3 region has the DNA TGCAGCGTTGAGGGGGCAGTTAATGAAAAACTGTTTTTT. This sequence encodes CSVEGAVNEKLFF. The rearrangement uses TRBV29-1 and TRBJ1-4; D might be TRBD1 (6 bases). Deletions cut 3 bases from V and 4 bases from J, with 9 bases between. CDR1 and CDR2 from the germline V gene are SQVTM and ANQGSEA. CDR3 length: 13 residues.

CDR3 residues: CASNEQVYGYTF. The CDR3 nucleotides are TGTGCCAGCAACGAGCAGGTCTATGGCTACACCTTC. The V gene is TRBV2, the J gene TRBJ1-2; D unclear. The CDR3 runs 12 residues. V was trimmed by 7 bases and J by 4 bases, leaving 10 bases between them. Germline CDR1 SNHLY, CDR2 FYNNEI.